This passage covers 16 T cell receptor beta chains from one sample sequenced in a study of blood T cells in healthy people across ages. Then a second PCR, running about 7 to 11 cycles, was carried out with a sample-barcoded 5' primer and a J-beta primer mix. TCRdb redid the calling of the 5' RACE reads with MiXCR, one entry per CDR3 protein. The repertoire holds approximately 1.5 million distinct CDR3 sequences, 35% to 45% seen once, with about 3.8% in the top ten. The material sequenced was blood. These receptors were collected from a woman aged 18-29 years in good health.

A few counts support this clonotype. The rearrangement links TRBV4-3 to TRBJ2-7; 8 bases line up with TRBD2. Losses at the gene ends were 5 bases for V and 2 bases for J; bases not matched to a gene: 17. This CDR3 contains 18 residues. CDR1 and CDR2 from the germline V gene are LGHNA and YSLEER. The CDR3 is CASSLQESASGPPYEQYF. The CDR3 region has the DNA TGCGCCAGCAGCTTACAGGAGAGCGCTAGCGGGCCCCCCTACGAGCAGTACTTC.

This clonotype was picked up many times. The J gene is TRBJ2-1, the V gene TRBV4-1; D unresolved. CDR1 is MGHRA, CDR2 YSYEKL, per germline. The CDR3 covers 12 residues. The ends were cut back, 3 bases at V and 8 bases at J, with 8 bases in the middle. This chain's CDR3 is CASSQSQDEQFF. Here the CDR3 DNA reads TGCGCCAGCAGCCAGAGTCAGGATGAGCAGTTCTTC.

This clonotype was detected a few times. V is TRBV6-5 and J is TRBJ2-5; maybe TRBD1 (6 bases). Trimming cost V 2 bases and J 4 bases, with 14 bases left between them. Germline values: CDR1 MNHEY, CDR2 SVGAGI. The CDR3 is 15 residues long. The CDR3: CASSYPGRGTETQYF. DNA for the CDR3: TGTGCCAGCAGTTACCCGGGAAGGGGGACAGAGACCCAGTACTTC.

V gene TRBV25-1 combines with J gene TRBJ2-5, with no clear D. The J call may be faulty, since TRBJ2-7 better matches the DNA end. Germline values: CDR1 MGHDK, CDR2 SYGVNS. This CDR3 contains 14 residues. CDR3 loop: CASSEYFGTDEQYF. CDR3 in DNA: TGTGCCAGCAGTGAATACTTTGGCACCGACGAGCAGTACTTC.

The chain joins TRBV20-1 to TRBJ2-1; 12 nucleotides match TRBD1. The CDR3 extends over 18 amino acids. V dropped 5 bases and J dropped 4; count of bases not matched to a gene: 15. Germline V gene sequence: CDR1 DFQATT, CDR2 SNEGSKA (reference sequence). This CDR3 reads CSAWTGTGGLAGYNEQFF. The CDR3 bases are TGCAGTGCTTGGACCGGGACAGGGGGCCTAGCGGGTTACAATGAGCAGTTCTTC.

This chain links TRBV6-2 or TRBV6-3 with TRBJ2-7; D is perhaps TRBD1 (6 bases). CDR3 length equals 14 residues. The germline V gene has CDR1 MNHEY and CDR2 SVGEGT. Trimming cost V 6 bases and J 6 bases, with 18 bases left between them. DNA of the CDR3: TGTGCCAGCAGACCCCAGGGCAGGGGAGCCGAGCAGTACTTC. Amino acids: CASRPQGRGAEQYF.

The chain uses TRBV5-1 and TRBJ1-2; D not resolved. From germline, CDR1 is SGHRS and CDR2 YFSETQ. The CDR3 is made up of 13 amino acids. The V gene lost 4 bases and the J gene lost 5 bases, with 12 bases spanning the gap. The CDR3 sequence: CASSPDVTYGYTF. DNA of the CDR3: TGCGCCAGCAGCCCGGATGTGACATATGGCTACACCTTC.

The CDR3 nucleotides are TGTGCCAGCAGCAAAGTGGGGGGCAGTCGGCTCCTCAATGAGCAGTTCTTC. It yields the protein CASSKVGGSRLLNEQFF. V usage is TRBV21-1 and J usage is TRBJ2-1; no check of the table's D call, TRBD1, against the DNA was made. TRBV21-1 constitutes a pseudogene. This CDR3 is 17 amino acids long.

V is TRBV20-1 and J is TRBJ1-2; D remains unclear. The CDR3 contains 12 residues. V was clipped by 2 bases and J by 2 bases, with 6 bases between them. The germline V gene has CDR1 DFQATT and CDR2 SNEGSKA (reference sequence). For the CDR3, the DNA is TGCAGTGCTAGATACCAGAACTATGGCTACACCTTC. Encoded protein: CSARYQNYGYTF.

This sequence joins TRBV19 and TRBJ1-1; 10 bases align to TRBD1. The germline V gene has CDR1 LNHDA and CDR2 SQIVND (reference sequence). V shed 4 bases and J 6 bases; nucleotides not matched to a gene: 8. The CDR3 has 15 amino acids. As DNA, the CDR3 is TGTGCCAGTAGTACTTCGACAGGGGGCACTTCTGAAGCTTTCTTT. This translates into CASSTSTGGTSEAFF.

This clonotype occurred many times. The chain links TRBV5-4 to TRBJ2-7; 12 nucleotides line up with TRBD2. Germline trimming cut 4 bases from V and 2 bases from J; bases unmatched to any gene: 4. The germline V gene has CDR1 SGHNT and CDR2 YYREEE (reference sequence). There are 15 residues in the CDR3. The CDR3: CASSPRTSGTYEQYF. The CDR3 bases are TGTGCCAGCAGCCCCCGGACTAGCGGGACCTACGAGCAGTACTTC.

This clonotype was seen more than once but under ten times. The chain links TRBV5-1 to TRBJ1-1, with a weak D call TRBD1 (6 bases). Deletions cut 2 bases from V and 5 bases from J, with 13 bases between. CDR3 size: 14 residues. CDR1 and CDR2 from the germline V gene are SGHRS and YFSETQ. CDR3 sequence reads: CASSLQGAETEAFF. The CDR3 region has the DNA TGCGCCAGCAGCTTACAGGGAGCTGAGACTGAAGCTTTCTTT.

This clonotype was detected a few times. The chain links TRBV24-1 to TRBJ1-2; 9 bases are a match to TRBD1. This CDR3 comprises 15 residues. The junction had 9 bases not matched to a gene; V was cut back by 7 bases and J by 4 bases. The germline gives CDR1 KGHDR, CDR2 SFDVKD. For the CDR3, the DNA is TGTGCCACCAGCGCCGGGACAGGGTTAGGCTATGGCTACACCTTC. This sequence encodes CATSAGTGLGYGYTF.

As for this clonotype: One base away lies a much larger clone, so this may be a sequencing read error. This chain connects TRBV29-1 to TRBJ2-1, with 11 bases identical to TRBD2. The germline V gene encodes CDR1 SQVTM and CDR2 ANQGSEA. The CDR3 covers 14 residues. CDR3 residues: CSAASGRSYSEQFF. In DNA form, the CDR3 reads TGCAGCGCAGCTAGCGGGAGGTCCTACAGTGAGCAGTTCTTC.

The chain employs TRBV30 and TRBJ1-2; D is ambiguous. CDR3 length: 11 residues. V gave up 2 bases and J gave up 7 bases, with 8 bases separating them. Per germline, CDR1 GTSNPN and CDR2 SVGIG (reference sequence). The CDR3: CAWSIFAGYTF. The CDR3, as DNA: TGTGCCTGGAGTATTTTCGCTGGCTACACCTTC.

This clonotype was seen a handful of times. The chain links TRBV20-1 to TRBJ1-2; D gene ambiguous. Trimming took 0 bases from V and 0 from J, leaving 8 bases between them. Germline values: CDR1 DFQATT, CDR2 SNEGSKA (reference sequence). CDR3 size: 14 residues. The DNA for the CDR3 is TGCAGTGCTAGAGATCCAGAAGCTAACTATGGCTACACCTTC. Protein sequence: CSARDPEANYGYTF.